This TCR beta chain was profiled in a study of shared clonotypes between healthy human individuals. In the study overall: Each donor's CD4 naive and CD4 memory cells filled three plates apiece, CD8 naive two, and CD8 memory one.

The V and J ends lost 3 bases and 1 base respectively, with 18 bases between them. This CDR3 is 18 amino acids long. The germline CDR1 and CDR2 sequences are SGHVS and FQNEAQ. Naive CD8 isolation took CD45RO-negative cells positively selected for CCR7 and excluded terminally differentiated effector memory CD45RA+ cells. Each PCR replicate from the sorted subsets contained roughly 210 ng DNA, which is about 30,000 T cell genomes. Measured with immunoSEQ multiplex PCR; TCRdb has only the in-frame clones, and not every one. The top ten hold approximately 0.11% of the sample, which has fewer than 700,000 clones, approximately 95% seen once.

Sequenced: naive CD8+ T cells sorted from blood. The source is a woman younger than 45 in good health. The chain joins TRBV7-8 to TRBJ2-2; a possible D gene is TRBD2 (5 bases). Here the CDR3 reads CASSFSPYSGRNTGELFF. The DNA of the CDR3 is TGTGCCAGCAGCTTTAGTCCCTATTCGGGGAGGAACACCGGGGAGCTGTTTTTT.